These 2 T cell receptor beta chains were all obtained from the same sample, sequenced in a study of cytomegalovirus exposure and HLA in healthy donors. 60 Vbeta and 13 Jbeta primers were used in PCR. Assay used: immunoSEQ multiplex PCR; TCRdb lists only in-frame clones, some missing. This sample has over 130,000 clones; 70% to 90% occur once, and the top ten carry around 2.5%. The sample taken for sequencing was PBMCs. These TCRs come from a man in his forties or fifties in good health and CMV-seronegative.

The chain recombines TRBV6-1 with TRBJ1-2; 7 bases fit TRBD1. CDR1 and CDR2 (germline): MNHNS, SASEGT. Germline trimming cut 6 bases from V and 7 bases from J; bases unmatched to any gene: 8. There are 13 residues in the CDR3. CDR3 DNA sequence: TGTGCCAGCAGGGAGTCATGGACAGGTGGCTACACCTTC. This translates into CASRESWTGGYTF.

The chain joins TRBV5-5 to TRBJ2-2; tentative D call: TRBD1 (6 bases). This CDR3 is 15 amino acids long. Per the germline V gene, CDR1 is SGHKS and CDR2 is YYEKEE (reference sequence). Deletions cut 2 bases from V and 5 bases from J, with 13 bases between. This CDR3 reads CASSFGGGWTGELFF. As DNA, the CDR3 is TGTGCCAGCAGCTTTGGGGGCGGGTGGACCGGGGAGCTGTTTTTT. Full variable domain (outside the CDR3, taken from reference TRBV5-5 and TRBJ2-2): DAGVTQSPTHLIKTRGQQVTLRCSPISGHKSVSWYQQVLGQGPQFIFQYYEKEERGRGNFPDRFSARQFPNYSSELNVNALLLGDSALYLCASSFGGGWTGELFFGEGSRLTVL.